The TCR beta chain under discussion was sequenced for a study of blood T cells in healthy people across ages. This clonotype was detected a few times. A second about 7 to 11 cycle PCR used barcoded and J-beta primers. TCRdb fed the 5' RACE reads into MiXCR, producing one record per CDR3 protein. Of fewer than 2,000,000 distinct CDR3 sequences in the sample, around 35% were seen once. Germline lookup yields CDR1 LGHNA and CDR2 YNFKEQ. V shed 4 bases and J shed 4 bases, with 13 bases lying between them. The CDR3 spans 14 residues. The specimen was blood. This TCR was recovered from a woman in her 30s in good health. V is TRBV4-2 and J is TRBJ1-1; D is possibly TRBD1 (5 bases). The CDR3 spells CASSRQTVSTEAFF. The CDR3 DNA is TGTGCCAGCAGCCGACAGACAGTGAGCACTGAAGCTTTCTTT.